A selection of T cell receptor beta chains follows, all from one sample in a study of blood T cell repertoires in COVID-19. The protocol was immunoSEQ multiplex PCR, while the TCRdb copy is restricted to in-frame clones and leaves out a portion. The sample includes about 100,000 clones, roughly 80% of them seen just once. Material for sequencing was peripheral blood. The receptors derive from a woman aged 80 or over with active or convalescent COVID-19. CDR3s include the opening cysteine and the closing phenylalanine or tryptophan. A D gene is named only where the DNA matches it firmly. Size tells how often a clone was seen (once, few, many) or the class of an expanded clone, and some rows leave it out.

once,TRBV3-1/TRBV3-2,TRBJ2-3,-,TGTGCCAGCAGCCAAGTCGGGAGAGGGCCAGATACGCAGTATTTT,CASSQVGRGPDTQYF
-,TRBV7-2,TRBJ2-1,TRBD2,TGTGCCAGCAGCTTAGAGGGGCTGCTAGCGGGAGTTGGCAATGAGCAGTTCTTC,CASSLEGLLAGVGNEQFF
-,TRBV11-2,TRBJ1-2,TRBD1,TGTGCCAGCAGCTTAAGGCCGCGACAGGGCCATGGCTACACCTTC,CASSLRPRQGHGYTF
-,TRBV5-4,TRBJ2-3,TRBD2,TGTGCCAGCAGACCGGGGGGAACGGCGGCCCTAGCCCCAGATACGCAGTATTTT,CASRPGGTAALAPDTQYF
-,TRBV27,TRBJ1-4,TRBD1,TGTGCCAGCAGTCCAGGGGGAGAGGAAAAACTGTTTTTT,CASSPGGEEKLFF
-,TRBV28,TRBJ2-7,TRBD1,TGTGCCAGCAGTTTAGACAGGGGGGTCAGACCTTTCGACTACGAGCAGTACTTC,CASSLDRGVRPFDYEQYF
-,TRBV28,TRBJ1-2,-,TGTGCCAGCAGCCGAAGCAGGACAGAGAACTTC,CASSRSRTENF
-,TRBV7-2,TRBJ2-1,TRBD2,TGTGCCAGCAGCTTAGGGGGACTAGCGGGACAGAATGAGCAGTTCTTC,CASSLGGLAGQNEQFF
once,TRBV7-9,TRBJ1-4,-,TGTGCCAGCAGCCCTGGGTCAGGCCGTGCTGAAAAACTGTTTTTT,CASSPGSGRAEKLFF
-,TRBV24-1,TRBJ1-2,-,TGTGCCACCAGTGATACAGAGAATGGCTACACCTTC,CATSDTENGYTF
-,TRBV4-3,TRBJ2-2,-,TGCGCCAGCAGCCAAGATAAAGGGCAAACGGGGTTCGGAACCGGGGAGCTGTTTTTT,CASSQDKGQTGFGTGELFF